This is a list of T cell receptor beta chains from one sample in a study of early T cells in non-severe SARS-CoV-2 infection. TCRdb analysed the 5' RACE reads with MiXCR anew, one entry per CDR3 protein. The sample yields about 40,000 distinct CDR3 sequences, over 3.5% seen once. The specimen was whole blood. These receptors were obtained from an adult who was a healthcare worker with PCR-confirmed SARS-CoV-2 infection or an uninfected control (not recorded which). CDR3s include the opening cysteine and the closing phenylalanine or tryptophan. D genes are given only for firm matches. Not all rows give a size; the values are once, few, many and, for expanded clones, a class.

clone size	V gene	J gene	D gene	CDR3 DNA	CDR3 protein
-	TRBV5-6	TRBJ2-1	TRBD2	TGTGCCAGCGGTACAACCGGGACTAGAGAATACAATGAGCAGTTCTTC	CASGTTGTREYNEQFF
medium-sized	TRBV28	TRBJ1-1	-	TGTGCCAGCAGTTTATCGACGGGGCAGAAAGTCTTT	CASSLSTGQKVF
many	TRBV6-1	TRBJ1-1	TRBD1	TGTGCCAGCAGTGAACTGGGGCAGGGGGGGACTGAAGCTTTCTTT	CASSELGQGGTEAFF
few	TRBV30	TRBJ1-5	-	TGTGCCTGGAGTCGGCAGGAGAATCAGCCCCAGCATTTT	CAWSRQENQPQHF
many	TRBV12-3/TRBV12-4	TRBJ2-2	TRBD2	TGTGCCAGCAGTTTAGTTTTCAGCGGGGGGGCCGGGGAGCTGTTTTTT	CASSLVFSGGAGELFF
many	TRBV12-3/TRBV12-4	TRBJ1-1	-	TGTGCCAGCATCTCAACAGGGAAGGGAACTGAAGCTTTCTTT	CASISTGKGTEAFF
few	TRBV20-1	TRBJ2-3	-	TGCAGTGCCCGCAAGGGGATTGATACGCAGTATTTT	CSARKGIDTQYF
-	TRBV12-3/TRBV12-4	TRBJ1-1	-	TGTGCCAGCAGTCGAATCCCCGGGAACACTGAAGCTTTCTTT	CASSRIPGNTEAFF
few	TRBV20-1	TRBJ2-3	-	TGCAGTGCTAGGGGGGGGGCTCTCACAGATACGCAGTATTTT	CSARGGALTDTQYF
few	TRBV7-2	TRBJ2-5	-	TGTGCCAGCAGCCCTCAGTACCAAGAGACCCAGTACTTC	CASSPQYQETQYF
many	TRBV7-9	TRBJ2-7	-	TGTGCCAGCAGCTTTGGTAGCGCGGGCGAGCAGTACTTC	CASSFGSAGEQYF
many	TRBV28	TRBJ2-7	-	TGTGCCAGCAGTAGGCAGCCCTACGAGCAGTACTTC	CASSRQPYEQYF
many	TRBV24-1	TRBJ2-1	-	TGTGCCACCAGTGGGGTATTTGGCTACAATGAGCAGTTCTTC	CATSGVFGYNEQFF
-	TRBV7-2	TRBJ2-7	TRBD2	TGTGCCAGCAGCGTGGGACTAGCGGGGCTGACCTACGAGCAGTACTTC	CASSVGLAGLTYEQYF
-	TRBV7-9	TRBJ2-7	TRBD2	TGTGCCAGCAGCCAGCGAGCGGGAGAAACCGAGCAGTACTTC	CASSQRAGETEQYF
few	TRBV5-1	TRBJ2-7	-	TGCGCCAGCAGCTTGAGACAGGATAGCGAGCAGTACTTC	CASSLRQDSEQYF
many	TRBV24-1	TRBJ1-5	-	TGTGCCACCAGTGATCAACGGGACACCCTTTCCAATCAGCCCCAGCATTTT	CATSDQRDTLSNQPQHF
many	TRBV5-1	TRBJ2-5	-	TGCGCCAGCAGCTTCGTACAGCAAGAGACCCAGTACTTC	CASSFVQQETQYF
many	TRBV5-4	TRBJ1-1	-	TGTGCCAGCACCCAGGAGAACACTGAAGCTTTCTTT	CASTQENTEAFF
-	TRBV3-1	TRBJ1-1	-	TGTGCCAGCAGCCAAAGGACACGAGGCACTGAAGCTTTCTTT	CASSQRTRGTEAFF
few	TRBV6-5	TRBJ1-1	-	TGTGCCAGCAGACTTCCAGGGGAAAGGACTGAAGCTTTCTTT	CASRLPGERTEAFF
many	TRBV27	TRBJ1-5	-	TGTGCCAGCAGTTCGCGGGGTAGCAATCAGCCCCAGCATTTT	CASSSRGSNQPQHF
-	TRBV11-2	TRBJ2-3	-	TGTGCCAGCAGCTTAAAAGATACGCAGTATTTT	CASSLKDTQYF
many	TRBV7-6	TRBJ1-5	-	TGTGCCAGCAGCTTGGGTTCGGGGCAGCCCCAGCATTTT	CASSLGSGQPQHF
many	TRBV20-1	TRBJ2-3	-	TGCAGTGCTAGAGATCAAGGAGATACGCAGTATTTT	CSARDQGDTQYF
many	TRBV4-1	TRBJ1-4	-	TGCGCCAGCAGCCAAGGGTTTCTGAGGGATCGCAATGAAAAACTGTTTTTT	CASSQGFLRDRNEKLFF
many	TRBV11-2	TRBJ1-6	-	TGTGCCAGCAGTAGAAACGGTCCTACGAATTCACCCCTCCACTTT	CASSRNGPTNSPLHF
few	TRBV11-2	TRBJ2-5	TRBD1	TGTGCCAGCAGCCTGACAGGGCCCCAAGAGACCCAGTACTTC	CASSLTGPQETQYF
-	TRBV29-1	TRBJ2-5	-	TGCAGCGTTGAAGATCGGCGACAGGGACTAATACAAGAGACCCAGTACTTC	CSVEDRRQGLIQETQYF
-	TRBV12-3/TRBV12-4	TRBJ1-6	TRBD1	TGTGCCAGCAGTTTAGCGCTTCAGGGGGGTAATTCACCCCTCCACTTT	CASSLALQGGNSPLHF
few	TRBV7-8	TRBJ1-2	-	TGTGCCAGCACCATTACAGGACCCTCTTCTCGCTACACCTTC	CASTITGPSSRYTF
many	TRBV5-1	TRBJ1-1	TRBD1	TGCGCCAGCAGCACAGGACAGGGCACTGAAGCTTTCTTT	CASSTGQGTEAFF
many	TRBV29-1	TRBJ1-1	TRBD1	TGCAGCGCTGGACAGGACGAAGCTTTCTTT	CSAGQDEAFF
many	TRBV6-6	TRBJ2-1	-	TGTGCCAGCAGTTACCCGTACAATGAGCAGTTCTTC	CASSYPYNEQFF
-	TRBV6-5	TRBJ2-6	-	TGTGCCAGCAGTTACGGCGCCTCTGGGGCCAACGTCCTGACTTTC	CASSYGASGANVLTF
many	TRBV28	TRBJ1-1	-	TGTGCCAGCAGCTCCGGGGGGTACGCTGAAGCTTTCTTT	CASSSGGYAEAFF
-	TRBV3-1	TRBJ2-2	-	TGTGCCAGCAGCCACTACTCGTCCGGGGCCACCGGGGAGCTGTTTTTT	CASSHYSSGATGELFF
-	TRBV12-3/TRBV12-4	TRBJ2-6	-	TGTGCCAGCAGTTTAGGGCAGGTCTCTGGGGCCAACGTCCTGACTTTC	CASSLGQVSGANVLTF
few	TRBV14	TRBJ2-3	-	TGTGCCAGCAGTGCGCCGGGCCAAGCTTCCGCAGATACGCAGTATTTT	CASSAPGQASADTQYF
-	TRBV27	TRBJ2-3	-	TGTGCCAGCAACCCAGGGACGATGAAAGGCACAGATACGCAGTATTTT	CASNPGTMKGTDTQYF
many	TRBV4-1	TRBJ2-1	-	TGCGCCAGCAGCCAAGAGGCCAGCGCGAGAATGCAGTTCTTC	CASSQEASARMQFF
many	TRBV20-1	TRBJ2-1	-	TGCAGTGCACCGCTGGAAAATGAGCAGTTCTTC	CSAPLENEQFF
many	TRBV10-3	TRBJ2-5	TRBD2	TGTGCCATCAGAGCGACTAGCGGCCAAGAGACCCAGTACTTC	CAIRATSGQETQYF
-	TRBV2	TRBJ1-6	-	TGTGCCAGCGGTAGTGGGAATTCACCCCTCCACTTT	CASGSGNSPLHF
many	TRBV3-1	TRBJ1-2	-	TGTGCCAGCAGCCCAGAGGGTTCTAACTATGGCTACACCTTC	CASSPEGSNYGYTF
many	TRBV7-8	TRBJ2-3	TRBD2	TGTGCCAGCAGCTACATGGCGGGAGAGGTCACAGATACGCAGTATTTT	CASSYMAGEVTDTQYF
many	TRBV19	TRBJ2-6	-	TGTGCCAGTCTCCCCATATCTGGGGCCAACGTCCTGACTTTC	CASLPISGANVLTF
few	TRBV29-1	TRBJ2-1	-	TGCAGCGGGGTATCTCCCCATGAGCAGTTCTTC	CSGVSPHEQFF
few	TRBV28	TRBJ2-3	TRBD2	TGTGCCAGCAGTTCCCCGGGACTAGCGGTAAAGGATACGCAGTATTTT	CASSSPGLAVKDTQYF
-	TRBV18	TRBJ2-6	TRBD1	TGTGCCAGCTCACAAACAGGACAGGGGGCTTGGGCCAACGTCCTGACTTTC	CASSQTGQGAWANVLTF
many	TRBV5-1	TRBJ2-7	-	TGCGCCAGCAGCTTTACCGGGACACAGTCCTACGAGCAGTACTTC	CASSFTGTQSYEQYF
many	TRBV12-3/TRBV12-4	TRBJ2-2	-	TGTGCCAGCAGCTACACCGGGGAGCTGTTTTTT	CASSYTGELFF